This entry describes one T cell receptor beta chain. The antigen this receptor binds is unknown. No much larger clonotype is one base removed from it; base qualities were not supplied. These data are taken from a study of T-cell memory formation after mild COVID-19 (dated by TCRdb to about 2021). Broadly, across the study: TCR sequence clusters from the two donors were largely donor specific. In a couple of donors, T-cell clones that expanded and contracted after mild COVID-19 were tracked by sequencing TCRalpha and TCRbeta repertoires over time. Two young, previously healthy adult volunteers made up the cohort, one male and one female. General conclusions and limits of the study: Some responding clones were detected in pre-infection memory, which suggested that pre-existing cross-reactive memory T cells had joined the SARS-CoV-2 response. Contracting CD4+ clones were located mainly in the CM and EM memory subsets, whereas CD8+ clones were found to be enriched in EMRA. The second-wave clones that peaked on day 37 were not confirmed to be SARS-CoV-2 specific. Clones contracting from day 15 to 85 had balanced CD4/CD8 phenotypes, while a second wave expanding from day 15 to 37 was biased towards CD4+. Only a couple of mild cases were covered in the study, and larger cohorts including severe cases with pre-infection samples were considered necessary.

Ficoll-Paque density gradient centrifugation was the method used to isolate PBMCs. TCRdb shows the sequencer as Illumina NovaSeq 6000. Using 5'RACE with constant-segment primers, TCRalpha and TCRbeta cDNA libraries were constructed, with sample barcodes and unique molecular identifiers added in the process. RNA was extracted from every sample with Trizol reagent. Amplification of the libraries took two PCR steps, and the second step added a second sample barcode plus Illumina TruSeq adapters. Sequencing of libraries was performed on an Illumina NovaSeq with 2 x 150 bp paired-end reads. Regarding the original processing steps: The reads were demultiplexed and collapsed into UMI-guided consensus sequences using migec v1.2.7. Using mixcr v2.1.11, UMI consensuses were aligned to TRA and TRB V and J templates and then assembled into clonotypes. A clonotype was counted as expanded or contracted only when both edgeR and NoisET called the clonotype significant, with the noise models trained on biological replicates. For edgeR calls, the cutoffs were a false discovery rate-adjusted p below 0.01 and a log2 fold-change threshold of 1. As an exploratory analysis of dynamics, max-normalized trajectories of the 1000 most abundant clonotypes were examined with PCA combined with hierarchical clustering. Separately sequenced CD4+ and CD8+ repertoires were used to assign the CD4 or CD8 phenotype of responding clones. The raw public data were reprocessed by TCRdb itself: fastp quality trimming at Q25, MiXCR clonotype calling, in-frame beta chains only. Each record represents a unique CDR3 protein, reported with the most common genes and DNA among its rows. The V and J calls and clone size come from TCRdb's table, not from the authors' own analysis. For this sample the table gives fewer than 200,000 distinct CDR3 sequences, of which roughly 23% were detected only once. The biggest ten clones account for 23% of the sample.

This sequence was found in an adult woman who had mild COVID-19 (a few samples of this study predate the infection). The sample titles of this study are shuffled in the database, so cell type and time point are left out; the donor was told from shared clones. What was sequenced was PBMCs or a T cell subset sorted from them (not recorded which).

The encoded CDR3 is CASNQIEGSGGRNEQFF. The DNA sequence is TGTGCCAGCAACCAAATAGAGGGAAGCGGGGGCCGGAATGAGCAGTTCTTC. Here the chain combines TRBV12-3 or TRBV12-4 and TRBJ2-1; 8 bases in between match TRBD2. Relative to germline, V is missing 7 bases and J is missing 7 bases, with 18 bases of the junction outside any gene match. The CDR3 sequence holds 17 residues, the cysteine and phenylalanine included. Only the CDR3 part of the read is kept: 51 bases, read in frame from the first base.